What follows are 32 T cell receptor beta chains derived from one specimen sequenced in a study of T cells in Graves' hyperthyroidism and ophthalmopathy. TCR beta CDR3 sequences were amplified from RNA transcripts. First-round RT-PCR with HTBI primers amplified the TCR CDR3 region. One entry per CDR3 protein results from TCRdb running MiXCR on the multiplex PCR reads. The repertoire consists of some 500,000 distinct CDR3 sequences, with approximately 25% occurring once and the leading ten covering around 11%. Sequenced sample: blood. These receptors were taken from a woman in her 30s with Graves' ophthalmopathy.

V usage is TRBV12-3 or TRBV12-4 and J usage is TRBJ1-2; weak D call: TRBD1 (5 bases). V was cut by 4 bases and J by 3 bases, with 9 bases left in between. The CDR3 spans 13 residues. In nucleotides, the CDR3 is TGTGCCAGCAGTTCAGGGCGTGACTATGGCTACACCTTC. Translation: CASSSGRDYGYTF.

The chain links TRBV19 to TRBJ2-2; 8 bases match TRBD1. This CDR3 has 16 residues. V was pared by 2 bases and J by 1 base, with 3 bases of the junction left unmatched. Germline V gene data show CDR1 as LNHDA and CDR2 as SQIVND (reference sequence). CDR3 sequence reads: CASSIKDRVNTGELFF. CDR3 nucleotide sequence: TGTGCCAGTAGTATAAAGGACAGGGTGAACACCGGGGAGCTGTTTTTT.

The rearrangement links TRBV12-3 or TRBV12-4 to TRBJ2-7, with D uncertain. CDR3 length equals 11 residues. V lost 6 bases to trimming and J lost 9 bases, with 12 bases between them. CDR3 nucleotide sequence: TGTGCCAGCAGCCATCAAGGCGCGCAGTACTTC. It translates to CASSHQGAQYF.

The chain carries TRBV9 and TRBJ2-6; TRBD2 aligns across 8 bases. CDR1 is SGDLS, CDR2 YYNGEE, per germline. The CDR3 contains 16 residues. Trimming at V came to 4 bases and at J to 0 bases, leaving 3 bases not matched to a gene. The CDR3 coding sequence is TGTGCCAGCAGCCCCGGGGGGGTCTCTGGGGCCAACGTCCTGACTTTC. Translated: CASSPGGVSGANVLTF.

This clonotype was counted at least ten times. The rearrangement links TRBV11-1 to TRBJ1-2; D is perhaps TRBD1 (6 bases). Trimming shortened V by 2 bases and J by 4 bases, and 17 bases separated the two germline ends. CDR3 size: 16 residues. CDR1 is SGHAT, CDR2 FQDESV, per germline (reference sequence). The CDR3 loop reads CASSLFLRLDSYGYTF. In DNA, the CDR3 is TGTGCCAGCAGCTTATTTCTCCGGCTGGACAGCTATGGCTACACCTTC.

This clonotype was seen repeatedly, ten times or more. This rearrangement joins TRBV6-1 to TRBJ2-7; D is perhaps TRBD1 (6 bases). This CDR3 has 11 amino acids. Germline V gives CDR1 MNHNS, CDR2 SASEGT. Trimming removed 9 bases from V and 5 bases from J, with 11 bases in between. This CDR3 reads CASHRDHEQYF. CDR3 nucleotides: TGTGCCAGTCACAGGGACCACGAGCAGTACTTC.

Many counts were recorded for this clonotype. CDR3 in DNA: TGCGCCAGCAGCCAAGATGGGCATAGCAATCAGCCCCAGCATTTT. As protein: CASSQDGHSNQPQHF. The chain links TRBV4-3 to TRBJ1-5; no clear D. Trimming removed 0 bases from V and 0 bases from J, with 6 bases in between. The CDR3 spans 15 residues. CDR1 LGHNA and CDR2 YSLEER come from the germline V gene.

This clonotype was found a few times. DNA for the CDR3: TGTGCCAGCAGTCTCGGACAGGGGGAGATAGAGACCCAGTACTTC. It encodes CASSLGQGEIETQYF. The chain recombines TRBV12-3 or TRBV12-4 with TRBJ2-5, with TRBD1 matching over 10 bases. The ends lost 5 bases at V and 4 bases at J; junction bases unmatched: 7. CDR3 length: 15 residues.

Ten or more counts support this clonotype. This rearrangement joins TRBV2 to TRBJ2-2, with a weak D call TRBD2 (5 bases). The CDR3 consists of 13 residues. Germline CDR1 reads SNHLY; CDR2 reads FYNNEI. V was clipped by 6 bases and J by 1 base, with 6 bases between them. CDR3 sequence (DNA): TGTGCCAGCAGCCGGGGGAACACCGGGGAGCTGTTTTTT. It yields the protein CASSRGNTGELFF.

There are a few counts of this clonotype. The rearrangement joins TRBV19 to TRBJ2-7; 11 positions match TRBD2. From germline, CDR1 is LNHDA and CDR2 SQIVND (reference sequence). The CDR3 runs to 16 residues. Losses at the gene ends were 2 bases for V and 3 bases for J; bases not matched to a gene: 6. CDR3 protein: CASSITSGSPHYEQYF. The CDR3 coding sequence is TGTGCCAGTAGTATAACTAGCGGGAGTCCCCACTACGAGCAGTACTTC.

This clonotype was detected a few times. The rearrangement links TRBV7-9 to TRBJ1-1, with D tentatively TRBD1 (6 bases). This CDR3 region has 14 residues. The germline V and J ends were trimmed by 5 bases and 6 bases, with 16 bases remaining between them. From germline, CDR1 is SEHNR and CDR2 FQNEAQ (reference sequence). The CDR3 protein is CASSPKTQGPEAFF. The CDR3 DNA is TGTGCCAGCAGCCCTAAAACACAGGGACCTGAAGCTTTCTTT.

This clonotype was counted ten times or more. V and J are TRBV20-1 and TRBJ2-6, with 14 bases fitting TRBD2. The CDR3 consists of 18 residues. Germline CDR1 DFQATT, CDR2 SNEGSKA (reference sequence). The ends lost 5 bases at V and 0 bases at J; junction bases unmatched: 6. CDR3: CSASGLAGGDSGANVLTF. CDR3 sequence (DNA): TGCAGTGCTTCTGGACTAGCGGGAGGAGACTCTGGGGCCAACGTCCTGACTTTC.

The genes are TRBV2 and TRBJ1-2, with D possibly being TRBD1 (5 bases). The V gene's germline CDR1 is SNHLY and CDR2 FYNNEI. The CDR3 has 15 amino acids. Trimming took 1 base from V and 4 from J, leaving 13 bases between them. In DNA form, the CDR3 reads TGTGCCAGCAGTGAAGAGGGACTCGTGGGCTATGGCTACACCTTC. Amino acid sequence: CASSEEGLVGYGYTF. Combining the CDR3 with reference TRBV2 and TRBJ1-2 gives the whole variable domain EPEVTQTPSHQVTQMGQEVILRCVPISNHLYFYWYRQILGQKVEFLVSFYNNEISEKSEIFDDQFSVERPDGSNFTLKIRSTKLEDSAMYFCASSEEGLVGYGYTFGSGTRLTVV.

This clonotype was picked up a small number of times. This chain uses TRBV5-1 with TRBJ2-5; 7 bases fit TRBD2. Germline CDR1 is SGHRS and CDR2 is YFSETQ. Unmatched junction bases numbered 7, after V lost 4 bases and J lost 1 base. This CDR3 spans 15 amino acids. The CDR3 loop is CASSLLGTTQETQYF. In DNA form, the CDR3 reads TGCGCCAGCAGCCTCCTCGGGACTACCCAAGAGACCCAGTACTTC.

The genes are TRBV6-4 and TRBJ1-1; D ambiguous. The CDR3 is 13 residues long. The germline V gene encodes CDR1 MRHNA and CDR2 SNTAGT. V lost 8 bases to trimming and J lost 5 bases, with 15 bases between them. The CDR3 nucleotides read TGTGCCAGCTGCGACGAATGGAGGACTGAAGCTTTCTTT. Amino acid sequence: CASCDEWRTEAFF.

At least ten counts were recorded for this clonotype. Here the CDR3 DNA reads TGCGCCAGCAGCCAAGGTGTGGGACAGGGTCGGTACGAGCAGTACTTC. Residues: CASSQGVGQGRYEQYF. The chain couples TRBV4-1 to TRBJ2-7; 9 positions match TRBD1. J was trimmed by 4 bases and V by 1 base; bases with no gene match: 8. Germline-derived CDR1 and CDR2 are MGHRA and YSYEKL. The CDR3 is made up of 16 amino acids.

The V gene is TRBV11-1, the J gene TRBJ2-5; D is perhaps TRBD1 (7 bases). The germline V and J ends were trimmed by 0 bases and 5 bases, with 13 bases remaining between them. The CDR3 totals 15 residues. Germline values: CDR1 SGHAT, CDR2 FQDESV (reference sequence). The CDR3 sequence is CASSLAATGRETQYF. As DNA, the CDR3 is TGTGCCAGCAGCTTAGCTGCGACAGGGAGGGAGACCCAGTACTTC.

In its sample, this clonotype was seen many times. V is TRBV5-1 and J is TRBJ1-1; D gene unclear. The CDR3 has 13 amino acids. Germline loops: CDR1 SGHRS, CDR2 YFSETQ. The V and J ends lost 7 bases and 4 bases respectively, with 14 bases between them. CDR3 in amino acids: CASFKDETTEAFF. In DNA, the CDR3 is TGCGCCAGCTTCAAAGATGAAACCACTGAAGCTTTCTTT.

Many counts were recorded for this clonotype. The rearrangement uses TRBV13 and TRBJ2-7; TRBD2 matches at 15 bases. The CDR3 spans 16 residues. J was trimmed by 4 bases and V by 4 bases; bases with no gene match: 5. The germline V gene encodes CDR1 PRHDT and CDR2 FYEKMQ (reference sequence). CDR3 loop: CASSSPGLAGGYEQYF. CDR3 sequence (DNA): TGTGCCAGCAGCTCGCCGGGACTAGCGGGGGGATACGAGCAGTACTTC.

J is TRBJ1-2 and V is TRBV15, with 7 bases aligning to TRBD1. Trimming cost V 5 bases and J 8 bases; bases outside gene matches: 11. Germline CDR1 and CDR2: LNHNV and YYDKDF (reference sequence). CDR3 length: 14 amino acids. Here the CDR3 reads CATSETSDRDGYTF. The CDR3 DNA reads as TGTGCCACCAGCGAGACATCCGACAGGGACGGCTACACCTTC.

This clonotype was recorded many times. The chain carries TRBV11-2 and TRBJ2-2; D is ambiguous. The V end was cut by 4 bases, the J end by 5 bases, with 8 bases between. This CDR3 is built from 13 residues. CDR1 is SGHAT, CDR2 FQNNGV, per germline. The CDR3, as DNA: TGTGCCAGCAGCTGGGGATCGACCGGGGAGCTGTTTTTT. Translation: CASSWGSTGELFF.

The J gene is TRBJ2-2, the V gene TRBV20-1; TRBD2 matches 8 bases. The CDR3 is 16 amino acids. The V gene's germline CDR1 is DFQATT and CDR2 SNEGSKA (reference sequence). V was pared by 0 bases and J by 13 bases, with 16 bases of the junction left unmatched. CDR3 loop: CSARDLWAVTSGGLFF. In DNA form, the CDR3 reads TGCAGTGCTAGAGATCTGTGGGCAGTAACTAGCGGCGGGCTGTTTTTT.

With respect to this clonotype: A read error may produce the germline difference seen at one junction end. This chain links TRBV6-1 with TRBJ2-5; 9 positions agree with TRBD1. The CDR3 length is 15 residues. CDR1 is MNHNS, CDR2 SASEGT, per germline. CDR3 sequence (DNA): TGTGCCAGCACCGGACAGGGGTGGGCACAAGCGACCCAGTACTTC. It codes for CASTGQGWAQATQYF.

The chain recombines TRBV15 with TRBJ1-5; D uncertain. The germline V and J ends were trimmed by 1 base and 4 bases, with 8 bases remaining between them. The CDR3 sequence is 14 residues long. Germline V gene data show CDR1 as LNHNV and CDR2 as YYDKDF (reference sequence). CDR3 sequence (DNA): TGTGCCACCAGCAGAGTACGTGAGAATCAGCCCCAGCATTTT. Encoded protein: CATSRVRENQPQHF.

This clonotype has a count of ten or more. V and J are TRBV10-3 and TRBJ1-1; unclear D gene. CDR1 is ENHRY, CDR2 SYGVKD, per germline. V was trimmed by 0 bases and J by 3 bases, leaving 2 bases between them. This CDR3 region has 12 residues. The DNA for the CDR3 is TGTGCCATCAGTGAGTCCGACACTGAAGCTTTCTTT. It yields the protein CAISESDTEAFF.

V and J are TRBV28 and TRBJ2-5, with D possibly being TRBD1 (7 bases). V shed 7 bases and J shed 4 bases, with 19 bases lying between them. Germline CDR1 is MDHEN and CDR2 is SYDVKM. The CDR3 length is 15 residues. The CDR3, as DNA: TGTGCCAGCATCACGTCAGGGGGGATTGGAGAGACCCAGTACTTC. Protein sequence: CASITSGGIGETQYF.

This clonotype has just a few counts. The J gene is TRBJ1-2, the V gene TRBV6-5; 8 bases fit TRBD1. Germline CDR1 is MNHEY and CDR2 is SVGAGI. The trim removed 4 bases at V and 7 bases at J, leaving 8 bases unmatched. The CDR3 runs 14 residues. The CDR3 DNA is TGTGCCAGCAGTTTACGGCAGGGGGCAAGTGGCTACACCTTC. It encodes CASSLRQGASGYTF.

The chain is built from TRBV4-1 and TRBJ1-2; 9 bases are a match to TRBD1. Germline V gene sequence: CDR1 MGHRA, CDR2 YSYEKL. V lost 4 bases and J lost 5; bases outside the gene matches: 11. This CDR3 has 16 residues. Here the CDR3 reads CASSLGTGKRGYGYTF. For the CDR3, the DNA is TGCGCCAGCAGCCTTGGGACAGGGAAAAGGGGTTATGGCTACACCTTC.

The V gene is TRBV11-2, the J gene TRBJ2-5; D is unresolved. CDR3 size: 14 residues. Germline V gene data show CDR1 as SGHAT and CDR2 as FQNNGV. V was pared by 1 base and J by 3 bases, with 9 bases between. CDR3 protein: CASSLVYGEETQYF. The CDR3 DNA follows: TGTGCCAGCAGCTTAGTGTACGGTGAAGAGACCCAGTACTTC.

The DNA of the CDR3 is TGTGCCAGCAGTAACCTGGGACAGGGGGACACTGAAGCTTTCTTT. Translating it yields CASSNLGQGDTEAFF. The rearrangement joins TRBV12-3 or TRBV12-4 to TRBJ1-1, with TRBD1 matching over 11 bases. V lost 5 bases to trimming and J lost 3 bases; unmatched junction nucleotides: 5. CDR3 length: 15 residues.

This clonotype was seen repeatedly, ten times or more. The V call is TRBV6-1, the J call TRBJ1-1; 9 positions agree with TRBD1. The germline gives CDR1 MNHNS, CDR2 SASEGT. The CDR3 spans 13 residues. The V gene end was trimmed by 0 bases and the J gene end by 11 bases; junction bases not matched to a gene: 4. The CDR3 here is CASSEAGQGLAFF. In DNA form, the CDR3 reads TGTGCCAGCAGTGAAGCGGGACAGGGATTGGCTTTCTTT.

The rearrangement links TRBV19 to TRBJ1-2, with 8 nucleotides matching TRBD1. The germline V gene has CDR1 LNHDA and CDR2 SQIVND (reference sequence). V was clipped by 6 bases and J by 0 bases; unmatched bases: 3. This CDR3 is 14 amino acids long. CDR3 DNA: TGTGCCAGTAGGACAGGGGCTTCTAACTATGGCTACACCTTC. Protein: CASRTGASNYGYTF.